Only a few counts were recorded for the clone carrying this T cell receptor beta chain. The antigen remains unidentified. These data come from a study of T cells after yellow fever vaccination. Whole-study results and caveats: There was a possibility that FACS-sorted repertoires contained abundant clonotypes contaminating from the bulk population. A large majority of primary-vaccination clones showed up again after the booster (around 96% CD4, about 90% CD8).

Trimming pared 1 base from V and 3 bases from J, leaving 10 bases between. The germline CDR1 and CDR2 sequences are SGHRS and YFSETQ. This CDR3 is built from 14 residues. 5'RACE template switching added a universal primer site and UMIs to TCR cDNA. MiXCR, applied by TCRdb to the 5' RACE reads, yields one record per CDR3 protein. The sample has some 350,000 distinct CDR3 sequences; 4% are singletons. The sample was PBMCs, taken 5 days after the yellow fever booster vaccination. This sequence originates from a man aged 18 to 29 who received the YFV17D yellow fever vaccine. The chain has TRBV5-1 and TRBJ2-5, with D tentatively TRBD2 (6 bases). The CDR3 reads CASSLTSREETQYF. The CDR3 DNA is TGCGCCAGCAGCTTGACTAGCAGGGAAGAGACCCAGTACTTC.